This T cell receptor beta chain appears in the sequencing data of a study of metastatic and nonmetastatic thyroid tumors. TCRdb recomputed clones from the PCR reads via MiXCR. This repertoire shows some 20,000 clones, around a third found once; its top ten account for around 20%. This clone has at least ten counts. Nobody among the patients had been given any treatment before thyroid surgery. The CDR3 has 14 residues. V lost 4 bases, J lost 1 base, and 11 bases lay in between. Germline CDR1 and CDR2: SGDLS and YYNGEE. The clonotype originates from a female donor with papillary thyroid cancer or a benign thyroid nodule (not recorded which). Some clones in this sample may be carry-over from other donors' samples. The rearrangement joins TRBV9 to TRBJ1-1; D is uncertain. The sample was adjacent normal tissue. The CDR3 DNA is TGTGCCAGCAGCCTTGCTGGCTCGAACACTGAAGCTTTCTTT. The encoded protein is CASSLAGSNTEAFF.